These 12 T cell receptor beta chains originate from one sample sequenced in a study of spatial heterogeneity in lung cancer. Study results and caveats: In tumors, expanded intratumoral alpha and beta TCR counts tracked mutation counts.

No antigen is known for these receptors. Time point in this sample: sample taken at primary tumor resection. TCRdb called the 5' RACE reads again in MiXCR, with one record for every CDR3 protein. The data show about 1,200 distinct CDR3 sequences, 15% to 20% seen once. Sequences were derived from lung tumor tissue, sampled at surgery. The receptors come from a male donor with early-stage non-small cell lung cancer.

Relative to its sample, this clonotype is medium-sized. The chain uses TRBV6-5 and TRBJ1-5; D is possibly TRBD1 (5 bases). Per the germline V gene, CDR1 is MNHEY and CDR2 is SVGAGI. V lost 0 bases, J lost 7 bases, and 10 bases lay in between. This CDR3 contains 14 residues. The CDR3 nucleotides read TGTGCCAGCAGTTACTCGCCGGGGCAACAGCCCCAGCATTTT. It encodes CASSYSPGQQPQHF.

This clonotype is medium-sized. The chain employs TRBV7-2 and TRBJ2-5; D is unresolved. This CDR3 has 16 residues. CDR1 is SGHTA and CDR2 is FQGNSA in the germline V gene. Trimming left V 5 bases short and J 3 bases short, with 19 bases between. The CDR3 loop is CASSPRVSSGKETQYF. In nucleotides, the CDR3 is TGTGCCAGCAGCCCTAGGGTGTCTAGTGGTAAAGAGACCCAGTACTTC.

The chain carries TRBV11-2 and TRBJ1-6, with D tentatively TRBD1 (5 bases). Trimming left V 1 base short and J 9 bases short, with 10 bases between. This CDR3 is 14 amino acids long. Germline-derived CDR1 and CDR2 are SGHAT and FQNNGV. CDR3: CASSLAGGGSPLHF. The CDR3 DNA sequence: TGTGCCAGCAGCTTAGCCGGGGGTGGTTCACCCCTCCACTTT.

This clonotype was found a few times. The chain carries TRBV5-5 and TRBJ2-1; D remains ambiguous. The CDR3 spans 12 residues. Germline lookup yields CDR1 SGHKS and CDR2 YYEKEE (reference sequence). Between the trimmed V and J ends, which lost 0 bases and 7 bases, there was a span of 5 bases. The CDR3 protein is CASSLDLNEQFF. In DNA form, the CDR3 reads TGTGCCAGCAGCTTGGATTTGAATGAGCAGTTCTTC.

V usage is TRBV5-4 and J usage is TRBJ2-5; 8 nucleotides agree with TRBD1. The CDR3 consists of 15 residues. CDR1 and CDR2 from the germline V gene are SGHNT and YYREEE (reference sequence). V shed 0 bases, J shed 5 bases, and the junction held 6 bases outside the gene matches. The CDR3: CASSLGQGAVETQYF. The CDR3 DNA follows: TGTGCCAGCAGCTTGGGGCAGGGGGCGGTCGAGACCCAGTACTTC. Together with reference TRBV5-4 and TRBJ2-5, the CDR3 gives the full variable domain: ETGVTQSPTHLIKTRGQQVTLRCSSQSGHNTVSWYQQALGQGPQFIFQYYREEENGRGNFPPRFSGLQFPNYSSELNVNALELDDSALYLCASSLGQGAVETQYFGPGTRLLVL.

By sample fraction, this clonotype is medium-sized. This rearrangement joins TRBV4-1 to TRBJ2-3, with TRBD1 matching over 7 bases. Germline trimming cut 1 base from V and 3 bases from J; bases unmatched to any gene: 7. The CDR3 length is 16 residues. Germline loops: CDR1 MGHRA, CDR2 YSYEKL. The CDR3, as DNA: TGCGCCAGCAGCCAAGGGGAAGGGGGCCTGACAGATACGCAGTATTTT. It specifies CASSQGEGGLTDTQYF.

The sample holds many counts of this clonotype. The chain joins TRBV9 to TRBJ2-2; unclear D gene. Per the germline V gene, CDR1 is SGDLS and CDR2 is YYNGEE. This CDR3 region has 14 residues. Trimming took off 2 bases at V and 4 bases at J, with 9 bases between the two ends. As DNA, the CDR3 is TGTGCCAGCAGCGTTGGACCCAGCACCGGGGAGCTGTTTTTT. Translation gives CASSVGPSTGELFF.

The chain recombines TRBV11-2 with TRBJ2-6; D is uncertain. From germline, CDR1 is SGHAT and CDR2 FQNNGV. CDR3 length: 14 amino acids. V lost 4 bases to trimming and J lost 6 bases, with 10 bases between them. The CDR3 here is CASSSRNEANVLTF. The DNA of the CDR3 is TGTGCCAGCAGCTCCCGGAACGAGGCCAACGTCCTGACTTTC.

This clonotype is classed as medium-sized. The chain couples TRBV5-4 to TRBJ2-1; D is unclear. Germline V lookup: CDR1 SGHNT, CDR2 YYREEE (reference sequence). Trimming took off 1 base at V and 5 bases at J, with 7 bases between the two ends. The CDR3 is 13 residues long. CDR3 sequence: CASSLRAHNEQFF. The CDR3 DNA reads TGTGCCAGCAGCTTGCGGGCACACAATGAGCAGTTCTTC.

This clonotype is labeled as large (0.1 to 1%). The J gene is TRBJ2-1, the V gene TRBV19; possible D gene TRBD1, 5 bases. Germline CDR1 reads LNHDA; CDR2 reads SQIVND (reference sequence). Trimming removed 4 bases at V and 7 bases at J, with 11 bases between. The CDR3 is made up of 13 amino acids. The CDR3, as DNA: TGTGCCAGTAGTACAGGGCTAGGTAATGAGCAGTTCTTC. It encodes CASSTGLGNEQFF.

This clonotype is categorized as medium-sized. The chain has TRBV6-6 and TRBJ2-2; 9 nucleotides line up with TRBD2. Germline CDR1 reads MNHNY; CDR2 reads SVGAGI (reference sequence). The CDR3 extends over 15 amino acids. The junction had 2 bases not matched to a gene; V was cut back by 6 bases and J by 0 bases. CDR3 region: CASRSGRTNTGELFF. Here the CDR3 DNA reads TGTGCCAGCAGAAGCGGGAGGACGAACACCGGGGAGCTGTTTTTT.

This clonotype qualifies as medium-sized. This rearrangement joins TRBV2 to TRBJ2-2; unclear D gene. Trimming shortened V by 0 bases and J by 4 bases, and 6 bases separated the two germline ends. Germline V gene data show CDR1 as SNHLY and CDR2 as FYNNEI. The CDR3 is 14 residues long. CDR3 loop: CASSEAPVTGELFF. The CDR3, as DNA: TGTGCCAGCAGTGAAGCTCCGGTCACCGGGGAGCTGTTTTTT.